This T cell receptor beta chain was obtained from a study of blood T cell repertoires in COVID-19. Study-level information: Acute-phase and convalescent COVID-19 samples originated in the United States, Italy and Spain.

In germline, CDR1 is SGHTA, CDR2 FQGTGA. CDR3 length: 13 residues. V dropped 3 bases and J dropped 2 bases, with 8 bases sitting between them. Sequencing used immunoSEQ multiplex PCR; TCRdb keeps in-frame clones, though not all of them. Of tens of thousands of clones listed, 84% were seen once; the top ten hold 12%. A few counts support this clone. The receptor's source is a human donor in a cohort sampled during active COVID-19. The specimen sequenced was peripheral blood. J is TRBJ2-7 and V is TRBV7-3; D is unresolved. Written as DNA, the CDR3 is TGTGCCAGCAGCTTGGCCGTGCCCTACGAGCAGTACTTC. Translation gives CASSLAVPYEQYF. The full variable domain, in which reference TRBV7-3 and TRBJ2-7 provide the parts outside the CDR3, is GAGVSQTPSNKVTEKGKYVELRCDPISGHTALYWYRQSLGQGPEFLIYFQGTGAADDSGLPNDRFFAVRPEGSVSTLKIQRTERGDSAVYLCASSLAVPYEQYFGPGTRLTVT.